This passage covers 32 T cell receptor beta chains from one sample sequenced in a study of blood T cells in healthy people across ages. Primed by a sample-barcoded 5' primer and a J-beta primer mix, a second PCR proceeded for 7 to 11 cycles. TCRdb independently ran MiXCR on the 5' RACE reads; one entry per CDR3 protein. This repertoire shows about 1.5 million distinct CDR3 sequences, 42% found once; its top ten account for 4%. The specimen was blood. The receptors derive from a woman aged 18-29 years in good health.

The rearrangement links TRBV4-3 to TRBJ2-7, with D possibly called TRBD1 or TRBD2 (7 bases each). CDR3 length: 16 residues. Trimming removed 0 bases from V and 5 bases from J, with 17 bases in between. Looked up from germline, CDR1 is LGHNA and CDR2 is YSLEER. The CDR3 reads CASSQDPGGVLDEQYF. As DNA, the CDR3 is TGCGCCAGCAGCCAAGACCCAGGGGGGGTTTTGGACGAGCAGTACTTC.

The rearrangement uses TRBV9 and TRBJ1-2; no clear D gene. CDR3 length equals 14 residues. Germline-derived CDR1 and CDR2 are SGDLS and YYNGEE. Trimming removed 0 bases at V and 2 bases at J, with 8 bases between. CDR3 nucleotide sequence: TGTGCCAGCAGCGTAGTTGGCAGCAACTATGGCTACACCTTC. Its translation is CASSVVGSNYGYTF.

V and J are TRBV24-1 and TRBJ2-1; 12 positions agree with TRBD1. V shed 4 bases and J 10 bases; nucleotides not matched to a gene: 4. The CDR3 sequence is 14 residues long. CDR1 is KGHDR and CDR2 is SFDVKD in the germline V gene. The DNA for the CDR3 is TGTGCCACCAGTGAGGGGACAGGGGGCGGCGAGCAGTTCTTC. Its translation: CATSEGTGGGEQFF.

Turning to this clonotype: One end of the junction fails to match germline, which may point to a read error. The genes are TRBV7-9 and TRBJ1-4; D might be TRBD1 (6 bases). Germline V gives CDR1 SEHNR, CDR2 FQNEAQ (reference sequence). The CDR3 extends over 16 amino acids. The CDR3 nucleotides read TGTGCCAGCAGCTTAACTTTTCGGACAGATAATGAAAAACTGATTTTT. This gives the protein CASSLTFRTDNEKLIF. The whole variable domain, remainder taken from reference TRBV7-9 and TRBJ1-4, is DTGVSQNPRHKITKRGQNVTFRCDPISEHNRLYWYRQTLGQGPEFLTYFQNEAQLEKSRLLSDRFSAERPKGSFSTLEIQRTEQGDSAMYLCASSLTFRTDNEKLIFGSGTQLSVL.

A remark on this clonotype: This may arise from a read error, as a much more abundant clone is one base away. The chain couples TRBV6-5 to TRBJ2-3; D possibly matches TRBD1 or TRBD2 (6 bases each). Per germline, CDR1 MNHEY and CDR2 SVGAGI. The CDR3 totals 14 residues. This CDR3 is CASSRGRSTDAQYF. The CDR3 region has the DNA TGTGCCAGCAGTCGGGGGCGAAGCACAGATGCGCAGTATTTT.

In its sample, this clonotype was seen a few times. J is TRBJ1-5 and V is TRBV7-9; D possibly corresponds to TRBD1 (5 bases). The germline gives CDR1 SEHNR, CDR2 FQNEAQ (reference sequence). Trimming removed 0 bases at V and 7 bases at J, with 16 bases between. The CDR3 covers 16 residues. In nucleotides, the CDR3 is TGTGCCAGCAGCTTAGCCACGGCGGGACTCAAACAGCCCCAGCATTTT. Translating it yields CASSLATAGLKQPQHF.

This clonotype was observed a few times. The gene calls are TRBV4-1 and TRBJ1-2; 8 positions match TRBD1. V dropped 4 bases and J dropped 8; count of bases not matched to a gene: 9. From germline, CDR1 is MGHRA and CDR2 YSYEKL. The CDR3 spans 14 residues. CDR3 protein: CASSRRQGIEGYTF. CDR3 DNA sequence: TGCGCCAGCAGCCGGAGACAGGGGATAGAGGGCTACACCTTC.

J is TRBJ2-7 and V is TRBV7-2; 11 bases map to TRBD2. In germline, CDR1 is SGHTA, CDR2 FQGNSA. The CDR3 contains 14 residues. Losses at the gene ends were 5 bases for V and 11 bases for J; bases not matched to a gene: 11. CDR3 DNA sequence: TGTGCCAGCAGCGTACTAGCGGGAGAGCTCACCAAGTACTTC. Amino acid sequence: CASSVLAGELTKYF.

The chain is built from TRBV4-3 and TRBJ2-7, with TRBD2 matching 7 bases. Unmatched junction bases numbered 6, after V lost 0 bases and J lost 4 bases. The CDR3 loop spans 15 amino acids. The germline CDR1 and CDR2 sequences are LGHNA and YSLEER. CDR3 in amino acids: CASSQDLGREYEQYF. The CDR3 DNA reads as TGCGCCAGCAGCCAAGATCTGGGGCGGGAGTACGAGCAGTACTTC.

In its sample, this clonotype was seen a few times. The CDR3 here is CASSWRSNYGYTF. The DNA of the CDR3 is TGTGCCAGCAGCTGGAGATCTAACTATGGCTACACCTTC. The chain links TRBV13 to TRBJ1-2; D is ambiguous. CDR1 is PRHDT, CDR2 FYEKMQ, per germline (reference sequence). This CDR3 spans 13 amino acids. The V end was cut by 4 bases, the J end by 0 bases, with 6 bases between.

The count of this clonotype is one. The conserved phenylalanine or tryptophan is not found at the CDR3 terminus, so this likely reflects a read error. The gene calls are TRBV4-1 and TRBJ2-3; the match to TRBD2 covers 7 bases. Trimming cost V 1 base and J 1 base; bases outside gene matches: 5. This CDR3 region has 16 residues. Per the germline V gene, CDR1 is MGHRA and CDR2 is YSYEKL. The CDR3 reads CASSQVASGGTDTQYL. The CDR3 DNA sequence: TGCGCCAGCAGCCAAGTTGCGAGCGGGGGCACAGATACGCAGTATCTT.

This clonotype has just one count. This sequence joins TRBV21-1 and TRBJ2-3. TRBV21-1 is reported as a pseudogene. The CDR3 runs to 15 residues. CDR3 loop: CASSKRQCSTDTQYF. DNA for the CDR3: TGTGCCAGCAGCAAACGACAGTGTAGCACAGATACGCAGTATTTT.

This chain joins TRBV12-3 or TRBV12-4 and TRBJ2-2; D not certain. V was trimmed by 6 bases and J by 0 bases, leaving 11 bases between them. The CDR3 sequence is 15 residues long. DNA of the CDR3: TGTGCCAGCAGCACGCAATTCGCGAACACCGGGGAGCTGTTTTTT. Amino acid sequence: CASSTQFANTGELFF.

This clonotype was detected a few times. The V call is TRBV7-2, the J call TRBJ2-7; 11 nucleotides agree with TRBD2. The trim removed 4 bases at V and 5 bases at J, leaving 4 bases unmatched. The CDR3 contains 14 residues. Germline V gene lookup returns CDR1 SGHTA and CDR2 FQGNSA. The CDR3 reads CASSYGLAGHEQYF. For the CDR3, the DNA is TGTGCCAGCAGCTACGGACTAGCGGGTCACGAGCAGTACTTC.

A single count supports this clonotype. The chain joins TRBV5-1 to TRBJ2-7, with D unresolved. This CDR3 has 11 amino acids. Germline loops: CDR1 SGHRS, CDR2 YFSETQ. Trimming removed 9 bases at V and 7 bases at J, with 14 bases between. CDR3 protein: CATEVNGEQYF. In DNA, the CDR3 is TGCGCCACCGAGGTAAACGGAGAGCAGTACTTC.

V is TRBV6-1 and J is TRBJ2-7; D is ambiguous. There are 15 residues in the CDR3. V was trimmed by 4 bases and J by 0 bases, leaving 13 bases between them. Germline V CDR1 and CDR2: MNHNS, SASEGT. CDR3 sequence (DNA): TGTGCCAGCAGTGCCGTGGGCAGATACTCCTACGAGCAGTACTTC. It is translated as CASSAVGRYSYEQYF.

This clonotype was seen a few times. V and J are TRBV4-1 and TRBJ1-5; D gene ambiguous. Trimming left V 4 bases short and J 4 bases short, with 11 bases between. Germline V gene data show CDR1 as MGHRA and CDR2 as YSYEKL. The CDR3 has 14 amino acids. Written as DNA, the CDR3 is TGCGCCAGCAGCCCCCTAGGACTGAATCAGCCCCAGCATTTT. It yields the protein CASSPLGLNQPQHF.

The chain is built from TRBV15 and TRBJ2-5; the D is unclear. This CDR3 contains 13 residues. The V end was cut by 5 bases, the J end by 5 bases, with 12 bases between. CDR1 and CDR2 from the germline V gene are LNHNV and YYDKDF (reference sequence). The CDR3 DNA reads as TGTGCCACCAGCTTACGACATAGGGAGACCCAGTACTTC. It codes for CATSLRHRETQYF.

V gene TRBV18 combines with J gene TRBJ2-6; D remains ambiguous. The V gene's germline CDR1 is KGHSH and CDR2 LQKENI. Trimming removed 4 bases at V and 0 bases at J, with 10 bases between. The CDR3 runs to 16 residues. The CDR3 here is CASSRPTVSGANVLTF. In DNA, the CDR3 is TGTGCCAGCTCACGACCCACAGTCTCTGGGGCCAACGTCCTGACTTTC.

The chain combines TRBV20-1 with TRBJ1-1; weak D call: TRBD1 (6 bases). Germline assignment: CDR1 DFQATT and CDR2 SNEGSKA (reference sequence). V lost 6 bases to trimming and J lost 5 bases, with 16 bases between them. The CDR3 has 13 amino acids. For the CDR3, the DNA is TGCAGTGCCCCCGGACAGTCGCGAACTGAAGCTTTCTTT. Translated, it gives CSAPGQSRTEAFF.

The chain recombines TRBV7-9 with TRBJ2-1; 11 bases fit TRBD1. Germline lookup yields CDR1 SEHNR and CDR2 FQNEAQ (reference sequence). V lost 3 bases and J lost 11; bases outside the gene matches: 6. The CDR3 is 14 residues long. CDR3 nucleotides: TGTGCCAGCAGCTTGCCGGGACAGGGGGAACAGCAGTTCTTC. Translation gives CASSLPGQGEQQFF.

In this sample, this clonotype turned up many times. V usage is TRBV4-3 and J usage is TRBJ2-3; TRBD2 aligns across 7 bases. Looked up from germline, CDR1 is LGHNA and CDR2 is YSLEER. V was clipped by 1 base and J by 1 base; unmatched bases: 2. CDR3 length equals 15 residues. In DNA, the CDR3 is TGCGCCAGCAGCCAAGTGAGCGGGGGCACAGATACGCAGTATTTT. Its protein is CASSQVSGGTDTQYF.

This clonotype was seen once. This chain connects TRBV3-1 to TRBJ2-1, with TRBD2 matching 7 bases. The CDR3 loop spans 15 amino acids. V lost 6 bases and J lost 2; bases outside the gene matches: 7. The germline gives CDR1 LGHDT, CDR2 YNNKEL (reference sequence). The CDR3 loop reads CASRKSGITYNEQFF. CDR3 coding DNA: TGTGCCAGCAGGAAGAGCGGGATTACCTACAATGAGCAGTTCTTC.

The chain links TRBV4-1 to TRBJ2-7; no clear D. Per the germline V gene, CDR1 is MGHRA and CDR2 is YSYEKL. CDR3 length: 14 amino acids. With 0 bases removed from V and 3 bases from J, the gap between germline ends came to 9 bases. CDR3 DNA sequence: TGCGCCAGCAGCCAAGATCTATCGGACTACGAGCAGTACTTC. It is translated as CASSQDLSDYEQYF.

The J gene is TRBJ2-7, the V gene TRBV29-1; a weak D match, TRBD1 (6 bases). The CDR3 consists of 13 residues. Germline values: CDR1 SQVTM, CDR2 ANQGSEA. The V and J ends lost 1 base and 4 bases respectively, with 11 bases between them. CDR3 sequence: CSVEADSHYEQYF. As DNA, the CDR3 is TGCAGCGTTGAAGCGGACAGCCATTACGAGCAGTACTTC.

This sequence joins TRBV7-2 and TRBJ2-7, with D maybe TRBD2 (6 bases). The CDR3 loop spans 17 amino acids. The V and J ends lost 1 base and 4 bases respectively, with 20 bases between them. Germline CDR1 reads SGHTA; CDR2 reads FQGNSA. CDR3 sequence (DNA): TGTGCCAGCAGCTTAGTCGGGGGTCCCCTCGCACCTTACGAGCAGTACTTC. Residues: CASSLVGGPLAPYEQYF.

This clonotype was seen only a few times. The chain combines TRBV7-6 with TRBJ2-3, with 7 bases matching TRBD1. Trimming at V came to 5 bases and at J to 2 bases, leaving 10 bases not matched to a gene. This CDR3 has 16 residues. CDR1 SGHVS and CDR2 FNYEAQ come from the germline V gene. As DNA, the CDR3 is TGTGCCAGCAGCCCCACAGGGGTACGAAACACAGATACGCAGTATTTT. This sequence encodes CASSPTGVRNTDTQYF.

Concerning this clonotype itself: Sequence at one end of the junction differs from germline and may be a read error. The chain carries TRBV14 and TRBJ2-7, with D tentatively TRBD1 (5 bases). Germline-derived CDR1 and CDR2 are SGHDN and FVKESK. This CDR3 has 15 residues. The CDR3 sequence is CASSQDDSNSYELYF. The CDR3, as DNA: TGTGCCAGCAGCCAAGATGACAGTAACTCCTACGAGCTGTACTTC.

J is TRBJ2-5 and V is TRBV28; 8 bases agree with TRBD2. The DNA end favors TRBJ2-7, so the J call may be wrong. CDR3 length: 15 residues. CDR1 is MDHEN, CDR2 SYDVKM, per germline. The CDR3 reads CASSWRAGVGGEQYF. The CDR3 nucleotides are TGTGCCAGCAGTTGGAGAGCGGGAGTGGGTGGCGAGCAGTACTTC.

As for this clonotype: One base away lies a much larger clone, so this may be a sequencing read error. The chain employs TRBV6-5 and TRBJ2-7; D unresolved. The CDR3 runs 13 residues. Trimming took off 0 bases at V and 3 bases at J, with 6 bases between the two ends. CDR1 MNHEY and CDR2 SVGAGI come from the germline V gene. The chain's CDR3 is CASSYSFGYEQYF. The CDR3 DNA reads as TGTGCCAGCAGTTACTCGTTCGGCTACGAGCAGTACTTC.

The rearrangement links TRBV5-5 to TRBJ1-6; D is unresolved. There are 12 residues in the CDR3. V lost 0 bases to trimming and J lost 10 bases, with 5 bases between them. Per germline, CDR1 SGHKS and CDR2 YYEKEE (reference sequence). The CDR3 spells CASSLDISPLHF. For the CDR3, the DNA is TGTGCCAGCAGCTTGGATATCTCACCCCTCCACTTT.

V and J are TRBV12-3 or TRBV12-4 and TRBJ2-7, with TRBD1 identical over 10 bases. V dropped 3 bases and J dropped 0; count of bases not matched to a gene: 5. This CDR3 has 16 amino acids. This CDR3 reads CASSLRDRGISYEQYF. The CDR3 nucleotides read TGTGCCAGCAGTTTGAGGGACAGGGGCATCTCCTACGAGCAGTACTTC.